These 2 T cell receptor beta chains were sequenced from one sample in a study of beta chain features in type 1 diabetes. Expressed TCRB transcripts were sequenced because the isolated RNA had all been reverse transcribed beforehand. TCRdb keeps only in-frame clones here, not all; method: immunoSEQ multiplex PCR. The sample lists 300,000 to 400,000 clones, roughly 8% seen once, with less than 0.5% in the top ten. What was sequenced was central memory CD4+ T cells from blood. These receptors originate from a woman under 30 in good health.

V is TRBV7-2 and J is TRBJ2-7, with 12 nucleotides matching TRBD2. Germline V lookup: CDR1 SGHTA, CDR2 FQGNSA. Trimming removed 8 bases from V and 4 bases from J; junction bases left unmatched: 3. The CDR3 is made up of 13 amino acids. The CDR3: CASEGTSGYEQYF. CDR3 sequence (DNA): TGTGCCAGCGAAGGGACTAGCGGGTACGAGCAGTACTTC.

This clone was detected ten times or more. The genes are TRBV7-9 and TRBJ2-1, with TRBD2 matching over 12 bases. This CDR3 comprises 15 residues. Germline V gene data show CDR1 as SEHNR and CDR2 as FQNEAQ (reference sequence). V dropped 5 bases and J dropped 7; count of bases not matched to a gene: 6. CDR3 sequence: CASSPAGLAGNEQFF. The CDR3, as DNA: TGTGCCAGCAGCCCCGCCGGACTAGCGGGGAATGAGCAGTTCTTC.